This T cell receptor (beta chain) was profiled in a study of beta chain features in type 1 diabetes. Study in general: Patients and healthy donors were similar in age, gender and cell yields.

Points on this clone: Its antigen remains unidentified.

CDR3 length: 15 amino acids. V lost 3 bases and J lost 0, with 6 bases in between. From germline, CDR1 is MDHEN and CDR2 SYDVKM. Since all of the isolated RNA was reverse transcribed, expressed TCRB transcripts were what got sequenced. Clones were read by immunoSEQ multiplex PCR, and TCRdb kept only the in-frame ones, dropping some. Of 970,000 or so clones detected, 15% to 20% appear once; the ten largest clones hold 0.02% to 0.025%. Study-level points and caveats: Sequencing of cDNA might inflate the share of cells that strongly express TCR. Patients showed naive, central memory and Treg TCRB repertoires that appeared more similar than those of healthy donors.

Sequencing was carried out using naive CD4+ T cells from blood. The chain combines TRBV28 with TRBJ2-6; D ambiguous. The sequence derives from a woman aged 18 to 35 in good health. The CDR3 here is CASSLPVSGANVLTF. In DNA form, the CDR3 reads TGTGCCAGCAGTTTGCCCGTCTCTGGGGCCAACGTCCTGACTTTC. Together with reference TRBV28 and TRBJ2-6, the CDR3 gives the full variable domain: DVKVTQSSRYLVKRTGEKVFLECVQDMDHENMFWYRQDPGLGLRLIYFSYDVKMKEKGDIPEGYSVSREKKERFSLILESASTNQTSMYLCASSLPVSGANVLTFGAGSRLTVL.